The 32 T cell receptor beta chains listed next were all sequenced from one sample in a study of T cell responses to AZD1222 COVID-19 vaccine. Using immunoSEQ multiplex PCR, the repertoire was profiled, and TCRdb retains in-frame clones only, with some absent. The table shows under 95,000 clones, with roughly nine tenths occurring only once. Material: peripheral blood, obtained 28 days after the second AZD1222 dose. The origin of the receptors is an adult who received the AZD1222 COVID-19 vaccine.

This clone was seen once. The V call is TRBV3-1 (or the pseudogene TRBV3-2), the J call TRBJ2-7, with a possible D match to TRBD2 (6 bases). Germline V CDR1 and CDR2: LGHDT, YNNKEL (reference sequence). V was shortened by 3 bases and J by 0 bases, with 6 bases between the two germline ends. The CDR3 totals 13 residues. CDR3 nucleotides: TGTGCCAGCAGCCAGGACTACTCCTACGAGCAGTACTTC. This translates into CASSQDYSYEQYF.

The chain uses TRBV12-5 and TRBJ1-1; TRBD1 matches at 12 bases. V lost 5 bases and J lost 5; bases outside the gene matches: 6. This CDR3 has 15 amino acids. Germline V gene sequence: CDR1 LGHNT, CDR2 FRNRAP. The CDR3 loop is CASGTGTGGRTEAFF. The CDR3 DNA sequence: TGTGCTAGTGGTACAGGGACAGGGGGCCGGACTGAAGCTTTCTTT.

J is TRBJ2-3 and V is TRBV7-2; perhaps D is TRBD1 or TRBD2 (6 bases each). The CDR3 is 13 residues long. Germline CDR1 and CDR2: SGHTA and FQGNSA. With 7 bases removed from V and 6 bases from J, the gap between germline ends came to 14 bases. Here the CDR3 DNA reads TGTGCCAGCACCTTGGCCGGGGGCGATACGCAGTATTTT. Encoded protein: CASTLAGGDTQYF.

The CDR3 sequence: CASSLVGAGEVNTEAFF. In DNA form, the CDR3 reads TGTGCCAGCAGCTTAGTAGGGGCCGGGGAGGTGAACACTGAAGCTTTCTTT. V gene TRBV7-8 combines with J gene TRBJ1-1; tentative D call: TRBD1 (5 bases). This CDR3 spans 17 amino acids. CDR1 SGHVS and CDR2 FQNEAQ come from the germline V gene. V was clipped by 1 base and J by 0 bases, with 15 bases between them.

The chain carries TRBV18 and TRBJ1-2; 7 nucleotides align to TRBD1. The CDR3 has 14 amino acids. With V trimmed by 2 bases and J by 3 bases, 3 bases remained unmatched. Germline CDR1 and CDR2: KGHSH and LQKENI. CDR3 residues: CASSPGTGDYGYTF. The CDR3 DNA reads TGTGCCAGCTCACCAGGAACAGGGGACTATGGCTACACCTTC.

The chain employs TRBV9 and TRBJ1-6; no clear D. CDR1 and CDR2 (germline): SGDLS, YYNGEE. Trimming left V 3 bases short and J 8 bases short, with 12 bases between. This CDR3 has 14 residues. The CDR3 DNA reads as TGTGCCAGCAGCGCACCCTCTTCCTATTCACCCCTCCACTTT. Translated: CASSAPSSYSPLHF.

The gene calls are TRBV2 and TRBJ1-5; the match to TRBD1 covers 12 bases. V was pared by 6 bases and J by 3 bases, with 3 bases of the junction left unmatched. CDR1 and CDR2 (germline): SNHLY, FYNNEI. The CDR3 loop spans 15 amino acids. The CDR3 DNA reads TGTGCCAGCAGCGGGACAGGGGGCTCCAATCAGCCCCAGCATTTT. Translating it yields CASSGTGGSNQPQHF. Based on the CDR3 plus reference TRBV2 and TRBJ1-5, the full variable domain is EPEVTQTPSHQVTQMGQEVILRCVPISNHLYFYWYRQILGQKVEFLVSFYNNEISEKSEIFDDQFSVERPDGSNFTLKIRSTKLEDSAMYFCASSGTGGSNQPQHFGDGTRLSIL.

CDR3 amino acids: CASSVAAVYQETQYF. The CDR3 DNA is TGTGCCAGCAGCGTAGCTGCCGTGTACCAAGAGACCCAGTACTTC. The chain has TRBV9 and TRBJ2-5; no definite D call. CDR3 length: 15 amino acids. Trimming took 0 bases from V and 0 from J, leaving 9 bases between them. The germline gives CDR1 SGDLS, CDR2 YYNGEE. Looking up the rest from reference TRBV9 and TRBJ2-5 gives the full variable domain: DSGVTQTPKHLITATGQRVTLRCSPRSGDLSVYWYQQSLDQGLQFLIQYYNGEERAKGNILERFSAQQFPDLHSELNLSSLELGDSALYFCASSVAAVYQETQYFGPGTRLLVL.

The chain uses TRBV5-1 and TRBJ1-5; D ambiguous. CDR3 length equals 13 residues. V lost 4 bases, J lost 4 bases, and 9 bases lay in between. Germline-derived CDR1 and CDR2 are SGHRS and YFSETQ. The CDR3 DNA follows: TGCGCCAGCAGCCAAGATCCAAATCAGCCCCAGCATTTT. The encoded protein is CASSQDPNQPQHF.

The V call is TRBV30, the J call TRBJ1-2; D is ambiguous. The CDR3 length is 13 residues. The germline V gene has CDR1 GTSNPN and CDR2 SVGIG (reference sequence). V was clipped by 7 bases and J by 8 bases, with 20 bases between them. The CDR3 DNA sequence: TGTGCCTTTTACGGGGTCCTTTCGTCCGGCTACACCTTC. This encodes CAFYGVLSSGYTF.

V and J are TRBV12-2 and TRBJ1-2. TRBV12-2 is listed as a pseudogene. The CDR3 contains 16 residues. The CDR3 spells CASRLATPAPWYGYTF. As DNA, the CDR3 is TGTGCAAGTCGCTTAGCTACACCCGCGCCATGGTATGGCTACACCTTC.

The rearrangement uses TRBV7-2 and TRBJ2-2; maybe TRBD2 (7 bases). Germline lookup yields CDR1 SGHTA and CDR2 FQGNSA. The CDR3 consists of 16 residues. V lost 5 bases to trimming and J lost 4 bases, with 17 bases between them. As DNA, the CDR3 is TGTGCCAGCAGCCCCCCGGGGGGCCGGGTCACCGGGGAGCTGTTTTTT. Translating gives CASSPPGGRVTGELFF.

The chain has TRBV7-3 and TRBJ2-2, with 10 bases fitting TRBD1. Germline values: CDR1 SGHTA, CDR2 FQGTGA. The trim removed 4 bases at V and 3 bases at J, leaving 20 bases unmatched. The CDR3 is made up of 21 amino acids. The CDR3 nucleotides are TGTGCCAGCAGCTCCCTTGGCTTTAAACCGGGACAGGGGCCCGACACCGGGGAGCTGTTTTTT. Protein: CASSSLGFKPGQGPDTGELFF.

This rearrangement joins TRBV27 to TRBJ2-7; TRBD1 aligns across 11 bases. The trim removed 5 bases at V and 3 bases at J, leaving 9 bases unmatched. The CDR3 is 16 residues long. Germline V CDR1 and CDR2: MNHEY, SMNVEV (reference sequence). CDR3 in DNA: TGTGCCAGCAGTCTTTCTTCCGGGACAGGGGGCTACGAGCAGTACTTC. This gives the protein CASSLSSGTGGYEQYF.

This clone showed up just a few times. The DNA of the CDR3 is TGTGCCACCAGCAAGCGGGGGGGCGGAGTCGAGCAGTACTTC. Protein: CATSKRGGGVEQYF. V usage is TRBV15 and J usage is TRBJ2-7; the match to TRBD2 covers 10 bases. CDR1 LNHNV and CDR2 YYDKDF come from the germline V gene (reference sequence). V gave up 4 bases and J gave up 6 bases; unmatched junction bases: 6. The CDR3 has 14 amino acids.

The gene calls are TRBV6-4 and TRBJ1-1; 11 bases map to TRBD1. The CDR3 totals 17 residues. Germline assignment: CDR1 MRHNA and CDR2 SNTAGT. The ends lost 2 bases at V and 1 base at J; junction bases unmatched: 6. The CDR3 here is CASSDTGTGGTNTEAFF. The DNA for the CDR3 is TGTGCCAGCAGTGACACAGGGACAGGGGGTACGAACACTGAAGCTTTCTTT.

The chain is built from TRBV19 and TRBJ1-4; D possibly corresponds to TRBD1 (5 bases). Germline V gene sequence: CDR1 LNHDA, CDR2 SQIVND (reference sequence). V lost 3 bases to trimming and J lost 7 bases, with 15 bases between them. The CDR3 loop spans 15 amino acids. The CDR3 sequence is CASSIRTTGGEKLFF. In DNA form, the CDR3 reads TGTGCCAGTAGTATCCGGACAACGGGGGGTGAAAAACTGTTTTTT.

The rearrangement links TRBV3-1 (or the pseudogene TRBV3-2) to TRBJ2-7; TRBD2 is a possible D gene (5 bases). This CDR3 is built from 14 residues. The germline V gene has CDR1 LGHDT and CDR2 YNNKEL (reference sequence). V was cut by 0 bases and J by 2 bases, with 8 bases left in between. The CDR3 DNA sequence: TGTGCCAGCAGCCAAGATTTACTAGCCTACGAGCAGTACTTC. The encoded protein is CASSQDLLAYEQYF.

The gene calls are TRBV12-3 or TRBV12-4 and TRBJ2-7, with a possible D match to TRBD1 (5 bases). CDR3 size: 13 residues. Trimming left V 5 bases short and J 7 bases short, with 15 bases between. Here the CDR3 reads CASSPQGPLEQYF. In DNA, the CDR3 is TGTGCCAGCAGTCCTCAGGGTCCTCTGGAGCAGTACTTC.

The rearrangement joins TRBV28 to TRBJ2-5; 7 bases are shared with TRBD1. The J segment lost 3 bases and the V segment lost 6 bases, leaving 10 bases of the junction unmatched. The germline CDR1 and CDR2 sequences are MDHEN and SYDVKM. This CDR3 region has 15 residues. The CDR3 DNA sequence: TGTGCCAGCAGCCGACCAGGGACAGCCGAAGAGACCCAGTACTTC. Translating gives CASSRPGTAEETQYF.

The J gene is TRBJ1-5, the V gene TRBV7-2; 9 bases are shared with TRBD1. The length of the CDR3 is 15 residues. The ends lost 4 bases at V and 7 bases at J; junction bases unmatched: 8. Germline loops: CDR1 SGHTA, CDR2 FQGNSA. CDR3 in amino acids: CASSSGGQGPQPQHF. CDR3 DNA sequence: TGTGCCAGCAGCTCAGGGGGACAGGGACCCCAGCCCCAGCATTTT.

This clone was seen once. The rearrangement links TRBV30 to TRBJ1-3, with a weak D call TRBD1 (5 bases). V was clipped by 3 bases and J by 5 bases, with 20 bases between them. From germline, CDR1 is GTSNPN and CDR2 SVGIG (reference sequence). The CDR3 spans 16 residues. The CDR3 loop reads CAWSPEGAVSRNTIYF. CDR3 bases: TGTGCCTGGAGCCCTGAAGGGGCCGTTTCTAGAAACACCATATATTTT.

The chain recombines TRBV5-4 with TRBJ2-3, with 7 nucleotides matching TRBD1. Germline trimming cut 4 bases from V and 0 bases from J; bases unmatched to any gene: 5. Germline V lookup: CDR1 SGHNT, CDR2 YYREEE (reference sequence). The CDR3 extends over 15 amino acids. For the CDR3, the DNA is TGTGCCAGCAGCACCGGACAGGCTAGCACAGATACGCAGTATTTT. It translates to CASSTGQASTDTQYF.

The chain is built from TRBV5-8 and TRBJ2-7; 7 nucleotides match TRBD1. The CDR3 consists of 12 residues. Germline V gives CDR1 SGHTS, CDR2 YDEGEE. The J segment lost 6 bases and the V segment lost 3 bases, leaving 3 bases of the junction unmatched. The CDR3 is CASSWDSVEQYF. The CDR3 DNA follows: TGTGCCAGCAGCTGGGACAGCGTCGAGCAGTACTTC.

The chain carries TRBV5-8 and TRBJ2-7; the D is unclear. The CDR3 length is 14 residues. V lost 3 bases and J 1 base, leaving 11 bases between the germline ends. The germline gives CDR1 SGHTS, CDR2 YDEGEE. CDR3 coding DNA: TGTGCCAGCAGCTCCCAAATTGGGTCCTACGAGCAGTACTTC. It yields the protein CASSSQIGSYEQYF.

The rearrangement links TRBV15 to TRBJ1-4; D gene uncertain. Germline V lookup: CDR1 LNHNV, CDR2 YYDKDF (reference sequence). Trimming pared 9 bases from V and 7 bases from J, leaving 15 bases between. This CDR3 spans 13 amino acids. CDR3 bases: TGTGCCACTTCAAAATCCGACATTGAAAAACTGTTTTTT. This codes for CATSKSDIEKLFF.

This clone came up a few times. The chain combines TRBV28 with TRBJ1-2, with 11 positions matching TRBD1. Germline CDR1 is MDHEN and CDR2 is SYDVKM. V trimming: 6 bases; J trimming: 9 bases; junction bases outside the gene matches: 9. The CDR3 is made up of 14 amino acids. The CDR3 DNA sequence: TGTGCCAGCAGGAACGAGGGACAGGGGGAAAGCTACACCTTC. It translates to CASRNEGQGESYTF.

The CDR3 DNA sequence: TGTGCCAGCAGCCGGGGTGAAAAACTGTTTTTT. Translated, it gives CASSRGEKLFF. V gene TRBV27 combines with J gene TRBJ1-4; D not certain. V dropped 6 bases and J dropped 7 bases, with 6 bases sitting between them. Germline CDR1 MNHEY, CDR2 SMNVEV (reference sequence). CDR3 length: 11 amino acids.

The chain is built from TRBV5-4 and TRBJ2-7; tentative D call: TRBD2 (5 bases). Germline V gene sequence: CDR1 SGHNT, CDR2 YYREEE (reference sequence). Between the trimmed V and J ends, which lost 0 bases and 0 bases, there was a span of 10 bases. This CDR3 has 15 amino acids. CDR3 DNA: TGTGCCAGCAGCTTGGAAGTAGGGAGCTCCTACGAGCAGTACTTC. It codes for CASSLEVGSSYEQYF.

The J gene is TRBJ1-5, the V gene TRBV7-2; the D gene is possibly TRBD1 (5 bases). The ends were cut back, 5 bases at V and 5 bases at J, with 13 bases in the middle. This CDR3 has 14 amino acids. Germline V gene lookup returns CDR1 SGHTA and CDR2 FQGNSA. The CDR3 sequence: CASSPNRGDQPQHF. Here the CDR3 DNA reads TGTGCCAGCAGCCCCAATCGGGGGGATCAGCCCCAGCATTTT.

The rearrangement joins TRBV7-6 to TRBJ2-7, with D maybe TRBD1 (6 bases). This CDR3 has 17 residues. Germline assignment: CDR1 SGHVS and CDR2 FNYEAQ. Trimming took off 1 base at V and 0 bases at J, with 16 bases between the two ends. This CDR3 is CASSLGNRGDTSYEQYF. In DNA, the CDR3 is TGTGCCAGCAGCTTAGGTAATCGAGGGGACACCTCCTACGAGCAGTACTTC.

The V and J genes are TRBV27 and TRBJ2-2, with D perhaps matching TRBD1 or TRBD2 (5 bases each). The CDR3 spans 14 residues. Trimming stripped 3 bases from V and 4 bases from J, with 9 bases between. CDR1 and CDR2 (germline): MNHEY, SMNVEV (reference sequence). CDR3 amino acids: CASSFSGTTGELFF. CDR3 in DNA: TGTGCCAGCAGTTTTTCAGGGACCACCGGGGAGCTGTTTTTT.